Each of the 14 T cell receptor beta chains below was sequenced from the same sample in a study of CD8 T cells in Susac syndrome. The RNA input was about 0.5 to 1 ug, and it was reverse transcribed with random hexamers. TCRdb processed the immunoSEQ multiplex PCR reads anew with MiXCR; each CDR3 protein has one entry. The sample consists of approximately 200,000 distinct CDR3 sequences, more than 85% of them appearing once. The sequenced sample was CD4+ T cells from PBMCs. The receptors here all came from a human donor with multiple sclerosis.

This clonotype was detected only once. J is TRBJ2-7 and V is TRBV7-9; D is unresolved. Germline CDR1 reads SEHNR; CDR2 reads FQNEAQ (reference sequence). V lost 2 bases and J lost 5, with 13 bases in between. The CDR3 consists of 14 residues. The CDR3 loop reads CASSLLGPSDEQYV. The CDR3 DNA reads TGTGCCAGCAGCTTATTAGGCCCAAGCGACGAGCAGTACGTC.

The chain combines TRBV7-2 with TRBJ1-5; 7 bases match TRBD1. Germline assignment: CDR1 SGHTA and CDR2 FQGNSA. The CDR3 totals 13 residues. V lost 4 bases to trimming and J lost 7 bases; unmatched junction nucleotides: 4. DNA of the CDR3: TGTGCCAGCAGCTATCGACAGGGCCAGCCCCAGCATTTT. Translated: CASSYRQGQPQHF. The full variable domain, rest sourced from reference TRBV7-2 and TRBJ1-5, is GAGVSQSPSNKVTEKGKDVELRCDPISGHTALYWYRQSLGQGLEFLIYFQGNSAPDKSGLPSDRFSAERTGGSVSTLTIQRTQQEDSAVYLCASSYRQGQPQHFGDGTRLSIL.

This chain connects TRBV6-5 to TRBJ1-5; no definite D call. V was trimmed by 8 bases and J by 7 bases, leaving 15 bases between them. Germline V gene lookup returns CDR1 MNHEY and CDR2 SVGAGI. The CDR3 length is 13 residues. DNA of the CDR3: TGTGCCAGCGGAGTAACAACAGAGCAGCCCCAGCATTTT. Translated: CASGVTTEQPQHF.

The V call is TRBV2, the J call TRBJ1-2; no clear D gene. This CDR3 has 14 amino acids. Germline values: CDR1 SNHLY, CDR2 FYNNEI. The V end lost 6 bases, the J end lost 5 bases, and 16 bases lay between the germline ends. CDR3 sequence reads: CASSQALLMYGYTF. CDR3 sequence (DNA): TGTGCCAGCAGCCAAGCCTTACTTATGTATGGCTACACCTTC.

The DNA of the CDR3 is TGTGCCAGCAGCCAACCAGGGACAGAGCTAGGCTACACCTTC. Amino acid sequence: CASSQPGTELGYTF. V gene TRBV3-1 combines with J gene TRBJ1-2, with TRBD1 matching 7 bases. Unmatched junction bases numbered 8, after V lost 2 bases and J lost 8 bases. This CDR3 has 14 residues. Germline V lookup: CDR1 LGHDT, CDR2 YNNKEL (reference sequence). Supplemented by reference TRBV3-1 and TRBJ1-2, the full variable domain reads DTAVSQTPKYLVTQMGNDKSIKCEQNLGHDTMYWYKQDSKKFLKIMFSYNNKELIINETVPNRFSPKSPDKAHLNLHINSLELGDSAVYFCASSQPGTELGYTFGSGTRLTVV.

J is TRBJ2-3 and V is TRBV29-1; 7 bases line up with TRBD2. The V gene end was trimmed by 4 bases and the J gene end by 10 bases; junction bases not matched to a gene: 17. The CDR3 has 15 residues. The germline V gene has CDR1 SQVTM and CDR2 ANQGSEA. The CDR3 region has the DNA TGCAGCGTTGGCCCTAGGTTGGCCCATGGGGGGGCGCAGTATTTT. Protein sequence: CSVGPRLAHGGAQYF.

The chain has TRBV20-1 and TRBJ1-5; TRBD1 aligns across 9 bases. The CDR3 is 13 amino acids. Germline CDR1 DFQATT, CDR2 SNEGSKA (reference sequence). Trimming at V came to 6 bases and at J to 5 bases, leaving 5 bases not matched to a gene. The CDR3 bases are TGCAGTGCGAAGGGACAGGGCCATCAGCCCCAGCATTTT. This gives the protein CSAKGQGHQPQHF.

V is TRBV20-1 and J is TRBJ1-2, with a possible D match to TRBD1 (5 bases). In germline, CDR1 is DFQATT, CDR2 SNEGSKA (reference sequence). The CDR3 runs 11 residues. The germline V and J ends were trimmed by 5 bases and 6 bases, with 10 bases remaining between them. In nucleotides, the CDR3 is TGCAGTGCTCCCAGGGTTCATGGCTACACCTTC. This codes for CSAPRVHGYTF.

J is TRBJ1-6 and V is TRBV30; no firm D call. Trimming removed 7 bases at V and 7 bases at J, with 14 bases between. This CDR3 is built from 13 residues. Germline values: CDR1 GTSNPN, CDR2 SVGIG (reference sequence). The CDR3 coding sequence is TGTGCCTTCGCGTGGGGAAGAAATTCACCCCTCCACTTT. Translating it yields CAFAWGRNSPLHF.

The gene calls are TRBV7-9 and TRBJ2-2, with TRBD2 as a possible D gene (5 bases). This CDR3 spans 14 amino acids. The V gene's germline CDR1 is SEHNR and CDR2 FQNEAQ (reference sequence). Deletions cut 0 bases from V and 7 bases from J, with 9 bases between. The CDR3 loop reads CASSLASGIGELFF. The DNA for the CDR3 is TGTGCCAGCAGCTTAGCGTCGGGGATCGGGGAGCTGTTTTTT. The whole variable domain, remainder taken from reference TRBV7-9 and TRBJ2-2, is DTGVSQNPRHKITKRGQNVTFRCDPISEHNRLYWYRQTLGQGPEFLTYFQNEAQLEKSRLLSDRFSAERPKGSFSTLEIQRTEQGDSAMYLCASSLASGIGELFFGEGSRLTVL.

The gene calls are TRBV3-1 and TRBJ2-4; D gene unclear. This CDR3 region has 14 residues. The V end was cut by 1 base, the J end by 8 bases, with 12 bases between. Looked up from germline, CDR1 is LGHDT and CDR2 is YNNKEL (reference sequence). The CDR3 region is CASSQGRLSDIQYF. The CDR3 nucleotides are TGTGCCAGCAGCCAAGGCCGACTTTCTGACATTCAGTACTTC.

The chain carries TRBV9 and TRBJ1-1, with 7 positions matching TRBD1. The junction had 7 bases not matched to a gene; V was cut back by 4 bases and J by 1 base. This CDR3 has 15 amino acids. Germline values: CDR1 SGDLS, CDR2 YYNGEE. The CDR3 loop reads CASSKTGQPNTEAFF. CDR3 coding DNA: TGTGCCAGCAGCAAAACGGGACAGCCGAACACTGAAGCTTTCTTT.

The chain combines TRBV5-6 with TRBJ1-2; possibly TRBD1 for D (6 bases). CDR1 is SGHDT and CDR2 is YYEEEE in the germline V gene. The V end lost 4 bases, the J end lost 4 bases, and 11 bases lay between the germline ends. The CDR3 spans 13 residues. CDR3 protein: CASSIRGTYGYTF. The CDR3 region has the DNA TGTGCCAGCAGCATCAGGGGCACCTATGGCTACACCTTC.

The J gene is TRBJ1-5, the V gene TRBV29-1, with D possibly TRBD1 on 5 matching bases. CDR1 SQVTM and CDR2 ANQGSEA come from the germline V gene. Trimming shortened V by 4 bases and J by 6 bases, and 13 bases separated the two germline ends. The CDR3 length is 13 residues. In DNA form, the CDR3 reads TGCAGCGTTGGCCCCTCTGGGGGTCAGCCCCAGCATTTT. This encodes CSVGPSGGQPQHF.